This T cell receptor (beta chain) originates from a study of blood T cell repertoires in COVID-19. Measured with immunoSEQ multiplex PCR; TCRdb has only the in-frame clones, and not every one. The table records more than 85,000 clones, about 81% of them present only once. The CDR3 length is 20 residues. The germline V gene has CDR1 MGHRA and CDR2 YSYEKL. J was trimmed by 5 bases and V by 3 bases; bases with no gene match: 17. This receptor was obtained from a woman between 55 and 75 years old with acute or convalescent COVID-19. The specimen sequenced was peripheral blood. J is TRBJ1-5 and V is TRBV4-1; TRBD1 agrees at 12 bases. CDR3 sequence (DNA): TGCGCCAGCAGCCAGCCAAGATTAGGGACAGGGGGCGCCGGCCATCAGCCCCAGCATTTT. Translating it yields CASSQPRLGTGGAGHQPQHF.